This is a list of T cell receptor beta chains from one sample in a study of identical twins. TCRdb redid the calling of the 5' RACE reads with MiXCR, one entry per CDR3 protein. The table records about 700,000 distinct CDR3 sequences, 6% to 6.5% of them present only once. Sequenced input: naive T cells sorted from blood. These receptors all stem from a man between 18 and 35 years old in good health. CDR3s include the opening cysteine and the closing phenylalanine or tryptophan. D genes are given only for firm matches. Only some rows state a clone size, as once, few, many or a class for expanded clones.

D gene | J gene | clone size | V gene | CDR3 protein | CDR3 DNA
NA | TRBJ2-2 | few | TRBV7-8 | CASSREGRQGTTGELFF | TGTGCCAGCAGCCGAGAGGGCCGTCAGGGGACAACCGGGGAGCTGTTTTTT
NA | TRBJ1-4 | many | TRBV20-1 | CSARDTGRESEKLFF | TGCAGTGCTAGAGATACAGGCAGGGAAAGTGAAAAACTGTTTTTT
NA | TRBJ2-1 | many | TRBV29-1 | CSVSGPLRDEQFF | TGCAGCGTGTCGGGACCCCTCCGGGATGAGCAGTTCTTC
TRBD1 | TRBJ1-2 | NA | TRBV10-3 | CATTTGFGYTF | TGTGCCACGACGACAGGGTTTGGCTACACCTTC
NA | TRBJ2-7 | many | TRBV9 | CASSEDVYYEQYF | TGTGCCAGCAGCGAGGACGTCTACTACGAGCAGTACTTC
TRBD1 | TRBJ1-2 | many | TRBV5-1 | CASSSTGGFYGYTF | TGCGCCAGCAGCTCGACAGGGGGATTCTATGGCTACACCTTC
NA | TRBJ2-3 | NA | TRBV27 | CASSLIGKLTDSQYF | TGTGCCAGCAGTTTGATCGGAAAACTCACAGATTCGCAGTATTTT
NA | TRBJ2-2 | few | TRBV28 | CASSPLTDDTGELFF | TGTGCCAGCAGTCCATTAACAGACGACACCGGGGAGCTGTTTTTT
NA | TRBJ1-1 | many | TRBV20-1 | CSASDAEAFF | TGCAGTGCTAGTGACGCTGAAGCTTTCTTT
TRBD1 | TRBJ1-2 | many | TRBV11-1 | CASSPRGRDYGYTF | TGTGCCAGCAGCCCAAGGGGGCGCGACTATGGCTACACCTTC
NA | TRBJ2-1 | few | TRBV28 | CASSSPDYNEQFF | TGTGCCAGCAGTTCACCAGACTACAATGAGCAGTTCTTC
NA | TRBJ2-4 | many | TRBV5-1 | CASSLAPSEAKNIQYF | TGCGCCAGCAGCTTGGCGCCTAGCGAGGCCAAAAACATTCAGTACTTC
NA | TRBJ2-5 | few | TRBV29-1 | CSAGYEETQYF | TGCAGCGCGGGATACGAAGAGACCCAGTACTTC
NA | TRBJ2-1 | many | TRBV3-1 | CASSQQGGGYNEQFF | TGTGCCAGCAGCCAACAGGGAGGGGGATACAATGAGCAGTTCTTC
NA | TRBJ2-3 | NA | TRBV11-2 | CASSPQLAQYF | TGTGCCAGCAGCCCCCAGTTGGCGCAGTATTTT
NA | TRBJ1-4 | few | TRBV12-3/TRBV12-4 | CASSLAGEEKLFF | TGTGCCAGCAGTTTAGCAGGGGAGGAAAAACTGTTTTTT
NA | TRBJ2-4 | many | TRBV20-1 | CSADRDGRKNIQYF | TGCAGTGCTGACCGGGACGGCCGAAAAAACATTCAGTACTTC
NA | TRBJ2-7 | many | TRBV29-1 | CSVHSSYEQYF | TGCAGCGTCCACAGCTCCTACGAGCAGTACTTC
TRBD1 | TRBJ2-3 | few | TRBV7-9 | CASSLISTGVDTQYF | TGTGCCAGCAGCTTAATCTCTACAGGGGTGGATACGCAGTATTTT
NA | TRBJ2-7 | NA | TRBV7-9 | CASSLWDGSYEQYF | TGTGCCAGCAGCTTATGGGACGGCAGCTACGAGCAGTACTTC
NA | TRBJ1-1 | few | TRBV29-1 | CSVSHRLSTEAFF | TGCAGCGTTTCGCACAGGTTGAGTACTGAAGCTTTCTTT
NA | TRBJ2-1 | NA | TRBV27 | CASNMGRTYNEQFF | TGTGCCAGCAATATGGGTAGGACCTACAATGAGCAGTTCTTC
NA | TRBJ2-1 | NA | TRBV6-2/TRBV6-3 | CASTFLGYNEQFF | TGTGCCAGCACCTTTTTGGGGTACAATGAGCAGTTCTTC
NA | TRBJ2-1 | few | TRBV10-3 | CAISESTRGGDEQFF | TGTGCCATCAGTGAGTCTACGAGGGGAGGAGATGAGCAGTTCTTC
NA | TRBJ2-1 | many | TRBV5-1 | CASSFRDYNEQFF | TGCGCCAGCAGCTTTAGGGACTACAATGAGCAGTTCTTC
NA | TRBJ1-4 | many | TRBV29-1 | CSTISRRGTATNEKLFF | TGCAGCACTATCTCACGGAGGGGGACTGCAACTAATGAAAAACTGTTTTTT
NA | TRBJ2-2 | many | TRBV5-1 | CASSLPGRPGELFF | TGCGCCAGCAGCTTACCAGGGAGGCCCGGGGAGCTGTTTTTT
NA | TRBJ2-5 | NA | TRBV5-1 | CASSWDGEGETQYF | TGCGCCAGCAGCTGGGATGGGGAAGGGGAGACCCAGTACTTC
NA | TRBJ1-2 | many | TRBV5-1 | CASSGRSGYTF | TGCGCCAGCAGCGGACGATCTGGCTACACCTTC
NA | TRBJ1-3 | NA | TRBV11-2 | CASSLDAGETNFRTIYF | TGTGCCAGCAGCTTAGACGCAGGGGAGACGAACTTTCGCACCATATATTTT
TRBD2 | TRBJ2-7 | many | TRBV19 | CASSLLGTSGTTEQYF | TGTGCCAGTAGTCTTCTTGGGACTAGCGGGACCACCGAGCAGTACTTC
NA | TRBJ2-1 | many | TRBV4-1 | CASSQRAGVRFEQFF | TGCGCCAGCAGCCAAAGGGCAGGGGTTCGCTTTGAGCAGTTCTTC
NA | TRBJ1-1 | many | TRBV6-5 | CASSYAPPGTMNTEAFF | TGTGCCAGCAGTTACGCCCCGCCAGGGACCATGAACACTGAAGCTTTCTTT
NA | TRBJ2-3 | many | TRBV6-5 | CASSWLGASTDTQYF | TGTGCCAGCAGTTGGTTAGGTGCTAGCACAGATACGCAGTATTTT
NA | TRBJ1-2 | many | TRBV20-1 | CSAPPRGDYGYTF | TGCAGTGCCCCCCCTCGGGGAGACTATGGCTACACCTTC
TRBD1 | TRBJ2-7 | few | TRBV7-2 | CASSTRQGTYDEQYF | TGTGCCAGCAGCACACGACAGGGGACGTACGACGAGCAGTACTTC
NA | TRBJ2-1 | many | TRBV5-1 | CASNRREGSSQGGNEQFF | TGCGCCAGCAACCGACGAGAAGGTAGCTCACAGGGTGGTAATGAGCAGTTCTTC
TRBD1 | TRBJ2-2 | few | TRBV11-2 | CASSLRLAGGAPGELFF | TGTGCCAGCAGCTTAAGATTGGCAGGGGGCGCTCCCGGGGAGCTGTTTTTT
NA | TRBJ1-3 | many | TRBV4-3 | CASSQDGPRTGGNTIYF | TGCGCCAGCAGCCAAGATGGTCCGAGAACGGGAGGAAACACCATATATTTT
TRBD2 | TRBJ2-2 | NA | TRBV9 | CASGPQREVFTGELFF | TGTGCCAGCGGCCCCCAGCGGGAGGTTTTTACCGGGGAGCTGTTTTTT
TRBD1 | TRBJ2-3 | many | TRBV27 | CASSPSQGAELDTQYF | TGTGCCAGCAGTCCGTCACAGGGGGCCGAGCTAGATACGCAGTATTTT
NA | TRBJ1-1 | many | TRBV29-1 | CSTVAGLNTEAFF | TGCAGCACAGTCGCCGGCCTGAACACTGAAGCTTTCTTT
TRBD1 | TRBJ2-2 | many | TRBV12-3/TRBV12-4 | CASSPTGGGTGELFF | TGTGCCAGCAGTCCGACAGGGGGAGGCACCGGGGAGCTGTTTTTT
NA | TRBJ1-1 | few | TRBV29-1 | CSVQLGTEAFF | TGCAGCGTTCAACTGGGGACTGAAGCTTTCTTT
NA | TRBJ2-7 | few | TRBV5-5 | CASSPTSISSYEQYF | TGTGCCAGCAGCCCTACTAGCATAAGCTCCTACGAGCAGTACTTC
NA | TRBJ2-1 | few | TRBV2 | CASSETGPASYNEQFF | TGTGCCAGCAGCGAAACGGGACCCGCCTCCTACAATGAGCAGTTCTTC
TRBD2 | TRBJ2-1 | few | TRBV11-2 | CASSLVAGGFGGNEQFF | TGTGCCAGCAGCTTAGTAGCGGGAGGGTTCGGGGGCAATGAGCAGTTCTTC
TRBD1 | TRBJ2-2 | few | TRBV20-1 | CSARVWDRGVGGELFF | TGCAGTGCTAGAGTATGGGACAGGGGGGTTGGCGGGGAGCTGTTTTTT
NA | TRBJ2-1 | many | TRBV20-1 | CSAAIGWAYNEQFF | TGCAGTGCCGCGATCGGGTGGGCCTACAATGAGCAGTTCTTC
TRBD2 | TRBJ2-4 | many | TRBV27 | CASSQNNPGLVGGIQYF | TGTGCCAGCAGTCAAAACAACCCGGGACTAGTCGGGGGGATTCAGTACTTC
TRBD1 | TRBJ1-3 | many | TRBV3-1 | CASSPRTGEDSGNTIYF | TGTGCCAGCAGCCCCCGGACAGGGGAAGACTCTGGAAACACCATATATTTT
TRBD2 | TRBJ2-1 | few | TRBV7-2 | CASSLGYLAGEHDEQFF | TGTGCCAGCAGCTTAGGCTACTTAGCGGGAGAACATGATGAGCAGTTCTTC
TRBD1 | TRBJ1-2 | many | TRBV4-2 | CASSHQTGDYGYTF | TGTGCCAGCAGCCACCAGACAGGGGACTATGGCTACACCTTC
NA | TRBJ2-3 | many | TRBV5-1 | CASLEDWGDTQYF | TGCGCCAGCCTGGAGGATTGGGGGGATACGCAGTATTTT
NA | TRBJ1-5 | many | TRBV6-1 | CASSEARGQPQHF | TGTGCCAGCAGTGAAGCGCGAGGGCAGCCCCAGCATTTT
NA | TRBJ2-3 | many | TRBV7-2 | CASSLAPLGADTQYF | TGTGCCAGCAGCTTAGCACCCCTAGGGGCAGATACGCAGTATTTT
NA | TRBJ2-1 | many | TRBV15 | CATSRVGNEQFF | TGTGCCACCAGCAGAGTTGGCAATGAGCAGTTCTTC
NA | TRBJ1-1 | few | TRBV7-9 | CASSTTEAFF | TGTGCCAGCAGTACCACTGAAGCTTTCTTT
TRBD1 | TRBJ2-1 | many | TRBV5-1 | CASSTGQVSYNEQFF | TGCGCCAGCAGCACGGGACAGGTCTCCTACAATGAGCAGTTCTTC